The clone carrying this T cell receptor (beta chain) was found a few times. Its antigen is still unknown. Thyroid ultrasound, orbital computed tomography, TRAb, serum thyroxine and clinical symptoms formed the basis of diagnosis. This entry comes from a study of Graves' ophthalmopathy and Graves' hyperthyroidism. Study background: Researchers obtained peripheral blood at initial diagnosis, before any treatment had begun. General study points: Using a 13-signature model, the authors split ophthalmopathy from stable hyperthyroidism, with roughly 91% sensitivity and 81.08% specificity. Appearing in blood as well were most expanded thyroid clonotypes above 0.001 frequency.

Researchers took RNA transcripts and amplified TCR beta CDR3 regions from them. An opening RT-PCR round employed HTBI primers and preceded a second-round multiplex PCR. From the multiplex PCR reads, TCRdb called clonotypes with MiXCR, one entry per CDR3 protein. The repertoire holds approximately 160,000 distinct CDR3 sequences, 39% seen once, with 8% to 9% in the top ten. V was pared by 4 bases and J by 5 bases, with 6 bases between. The germline V gene encodes CDR1 MNHEY and CDR2 SVGEGT. The CDR3 loop spans 11 amino acids. This sequence originates from a man aged 30 to 39 with Graves' ophthalmopathy. V usage is TRBV6-2 or TRBV6-3 and J usage is TRBJ2-7, with D hard to call. The specimen was peripheral blood. CDR3 region: CASSSYNEQYF. The CDR3 DNA is TGTGCCAGCAGTTCGTATAACGAGCAGTACTTC.